This T cell receptor beta chain was recovered during a study of blood T cell repertoires in COVID-19. Per the study methods: Nucleated cell number was recorded as an estimate derived from reference gene primer amplification. The method was immunoSEQ multiplex PCR; TCRdb's version includes in-frame clones alone and lacks a portion of them. V and J calls and clone size come straight from that table; D and trimming were deduced from the DNA. The sample holds about 80,000 clones; 80% are singletons and the top ten take more than 10%. This clone showed up just a few times. The sequence was collected from a middle-aged woman with active or convalescent COVID-19. The sequencing sample was made of peripheral blood.

As DNA, the CDR3 is TGTGCCAGCAGCCAAGAAGGGGGACTAGCGGGAACAGATACGCAGTATTTT. It is translated as CASSQEGGLAGTDTQYF. J is TRBJ2-3 and V is TRBV4-2; TRBD2 matches at 13 bases. The CDR3 has 17 amino acids. The germline CDR1 and CDR2 sequences are LGHNA and YNFKEQ. With 0 bases clipped from V and 3 bases from J, the junction kept 3 bases outside the gene matches.